Shown below are 16 T cell receptor beta chains from a single sample sequenced in a study of cytomegalovirus exposure and HLA in healthy donors. Primers for the PCR totalled 60 Vbeta and 13 Jbeta. Generated by immunoSEQ multiplex PCR, the TCRdb table keeps only in-frame clones and is missing some. The data show 160,000 or so clones, 81% seen once. The sample was PBMCs. The receptor set was obtained from a man aged 50 or older in good health and CMV-seropositive.

The chain combines TRBV19 with TRBJ1-1, with 7 bases fitting TRBD1. J was trimmed by 3 bases and V by 8 bases; bases with no gene match: 6. Germline V gene lookup returns CDR1 LNHDA and CDR2 SQIVND (reference sequence). This CDR3 is built from 13 residues. The CDR3 protein is CASGQERDTEAFF. For the CDR3, the DNA is TGTGCCAGTGGACAGGAAAGGGACACTGAAGCTTTCTTT.

The chain recombines TRBV5-1 with TRBJ1-2; no reliable D call. Looked up from germline, CDR1 is SGHRS and CDR2 is YFSETQ. V lost 0 bases, J lost 4 bases, and 10 bases lay in between. This CDR3 region has 14 residues. CDR3 DNA: TGCGCCAGCAGCTTGGGTGCGGGGTCCTATGGCTACACCTTC. Protein: CASSLGAGSYGYTF.

The chain couples TRBV11-2 to TRBJ1-1; 8 bases agree with TRBD1. CDR1 is SGHAT and CDR2 is FQNNGV in the germline V gene. The V segment lost 5 bases and the J segment 10 bases; nucleotides outside the gene matches: 9. The CDR3 has 13 residues. The CDR3 nucleotides are TGTGCCAGCAGCCCTGACAGGGGAGGAGGAGCTTTCTTT. Encoded protein: CASSPDRGGGAFF.

The genes are TRBV11-2 and TRBJ2-3; 8 nucleotides agree with TRBD2. The CDR3 sequence is 14 residues long. Germline CDR1 is SGHAT and CDR2 is FQNNGV. V dropped 1 base and J dropped 6; count of bases not matched to a gene: 3. CDR3 amino acids: CASSLAGGRDTQYF. In DNA, the CDR3 is TGTGCCAGCAGCTTAGCGGGAGGGCGGGATACGCAGTATTTT.

V is TRBV27 and J is TRBJ2-1, with a weak D call TRBD1 (6 bases). With 6 bases removed from V and 7 bases from J, the gap between germline ends came to 13 bases. CDR1 MNHEY and CDR2 SMNVEV come from the germline V gene (reference sequence). There are 13 residues in the CDR3. CDR3 sequence (DNA): TGTGCCAGCAGAAGAACAGGGATAAATGAGCAGTTCTTC. This gives the protein CASRRTGINEQFF.

The J gene is TRBJ1-2, the V gene TRBV6-6; 8 nucleotides line up with TRBD1. The junction had 3 bases not matched to a gene; V was cut back by 6 bases and J by 3 bases. The CDR3 covers 13 residues. Germline CDR1 reads MNHNY; CDR2 reads SVGAGI (reference sequence). The CDR3 DNA sequence: TGTGCCAGCAGGGACAGGGAGGACTATGGCTACACCTTC. As protein: CASRDREDYGYTF.

This chain links TRBV27 with TRBJ2-1, with TRBD2 matching 7 bases. The V segment lost 5 bases and the J segment 4 bases; nucleotides outside the gene matches: 11. CDR1 MNHEY and CDR2 SMNVEV come from the germline V gene (reference sequence). This CDR3 is built from 16 residues. In nucleotides, the CDR3 is TGTGCCAGCAGTCTTTTCTGGGAGGGCCCTTACAATGAGCAGTTCTTC. This sequence encodes CASSLFWEGPYNEQFF.

This chain joins TRBV7-8 and TRBJ2-1, with TRBD2 identical over 9 bases. CDR3 length equals 18 residues. In germline, CDR1 is SGHVS, CDR2 FQNEAQ. V dropped 0 bases and J dropped 0; count of bases not matched to a gene: 6. The CDR3 DNA is TGTGCCAGCAGCTTAGCGCTTAGCGGGGGCCTCTCCTACAATGAGCAGTTCTTC. It is translated as CASSLALSGGLSYNEQFF.

The rearrangement uses TRBV4-3 and TRBJ2-7; 7 bases match TRBD2. The CDR3 covers 15 residues. Trimming cost V 4 bases and J 0 bases; bases outside gene matches: 6. Germline V lookup: CDR1 LGHNA, CDR2 YSLEER. CDR3 DNA sequence: TGCGCCAGCAGCCCCGGACTAGTCAGCTCCTACGAGCAGTACTTC. Its translation is CASSPGLVSSYEQYF.

V and J are TRBV4-2 and TRBJ2-3, with 9 bases matching TRBD2. This CDR3 is built from 17 residues. V shed 4 bases, J shed 2 bases, and the junction held 10 bases outside the gene matches. The germline CDR1 and CDR2 sequences are LGHNA and YNFKEQ. The CDR3: CASSPPVAGEATDTQYF. DNA of the CDR3: TGTGCCAGCAGCCCCCCCGTAGCGGGGGAGGCCACAGATACGCAGTATTTT.

The rearrangement links TRBV25-1 to TRBJ2-2; D unclear. The CDR3 runs to 16 residues. Germline V gene sequence: CDR1 MGHDK, CDR2 SYGVNS. The V end was cut by 1 base, the J end by 1 base, with 10 bases between. CDR3 sequence reads: CASSESVTLNTGELFF. DNA of the CDR3: TGTGCCAGCAGTGAATCGGTGACTTTGAACACCGGGGAGCTGTTTTTT. Together with reference TRBV25-1 and TRBJ2-2, the CDR3 gives the full variable domain: EADIYQTPRYLVIGTGKKITLECSQTMGHDKMYWYQQDPGMELHLIHYSYGVNSTEKGDLSSESTVSRIRTEHFPLTLESARPSHTSQYLCASSESVTLNTGELFFGEGSRLTVL.

The V gene is TRBV19, the J gene TRBJ1-1, with TRBD1 identical over 7 bases. The trim removed 8 bases at V and 2 bases at J, leaving 5 bases unmatched. The germline V gene encodes CDR1 LNHDA and CDR2 SQIVND (reference sequence). This CDR3 has 13 residues. The CDR3 spells CASADRVNTEAFF. The CDR3 coding sequence is TGTGCCAGTGCTGACAGGGTAAACACTGAAGCTTTCTTT.

CDR3 amino acids: CSARRSYEQYF. CDR3 nucleotides: TGCAGTGCCCGGCGGTCCTACGAGCAGTACTTC. This chain joins TRBV20-1 and TRBJ2-7, with D unclear. The CDR3 is 11 residues long. Trimming cost V 6 bases and J 1 base, with 7 bases left between them. CDR1 is DFQATT and CDR2 is SNEGSKA in the germline V gene (reference sequence).

The V and J genes are TRBV7-6 and TRBJ2-1, with 7 nucleotides matching TRBD2. Trimming at V came to 3 bases and at J to 5 bases, leaving 4 bases not matched to a gene. CDR1 and CDR2 (germline): SGHVS, FNYEAQ. CDR3 length equals 14 residues. CDR3 nucleotides: TGTGCCAGCAGCTTGTCTAGCGGTCACAATGAGCAGTTCTTC. It codes for CASSLSSGHNEQFF.

J is TRBJ1-1 and V is TRBV6-1; possible D gene TRBD1, 6 bases. CDR1 MNHNS and CDR2 SASEGT come from the germline V gene. V was trimmed by 11 bases and J by 2 bases, leaving 15 bases between them. The CDR3 is 13 amino acids. In DNA, the CDR3 is TGTGCCTCCCCGGGACAACTTAACACTGAAGCTTTCTTT. This encodes CASPGQLNTEAFF.

The rearrangement joins TRBV28 to TRBJ2-6; TRBD1 might be the D (6 bases). Trimming took off 8 bases at V and 2 bases at J, with 13 bases between the two ends. The CDR3 extends over 15 amino acids. Looked up from germline, CDR1 is MDHEN and CDR2 is SYDVKM. The DNA of the CDR3 is TGTGCCAGCTCTTTAGGGGGAACTGGGGCCAACGTCCTGACTTTC. Translating it yields CASSLGGTGANVLTF.